The clone carrying this T cell receptor (beta chain) showed up just once. The entry originates in a study of blood T cell repertoires in COVID-19. In the original processing: Nucleated cell number was recorded as an estimate derived from reference gene primer amplification. Here immunoSEQ multiplex PCR was the method, and the copy in TCRdb shows in-frame clones only, minus some. V and J calls and clone size are given by that table; D and trimming were obtained from the DNA. The table records 300,000 to 350,000 clones, roughly 90% of them present only once. V lost 4 bases, J lost 5 bases, and 10 bases stayed unmatched. Looked up from germline, CDR1 is SGDLS and CDR2 is YYNGEE. The CDR3 is 15 residues long.

The chain joins TRBV9 to TRBJ2-5; 8 bases line up with TRBD2. The clonotype comes from a woman in her thirties who had been exposed to COVID-19. The sequenced material came from PBMCs or T cells enriched from blood (not recorded which). CDR3 region: CASSTTGTSIETQYF. The DNA of the CDR3 is TGTGCCAGCAGCACGACCGGGACTAGTATCGAGACCCAGTACTTC.